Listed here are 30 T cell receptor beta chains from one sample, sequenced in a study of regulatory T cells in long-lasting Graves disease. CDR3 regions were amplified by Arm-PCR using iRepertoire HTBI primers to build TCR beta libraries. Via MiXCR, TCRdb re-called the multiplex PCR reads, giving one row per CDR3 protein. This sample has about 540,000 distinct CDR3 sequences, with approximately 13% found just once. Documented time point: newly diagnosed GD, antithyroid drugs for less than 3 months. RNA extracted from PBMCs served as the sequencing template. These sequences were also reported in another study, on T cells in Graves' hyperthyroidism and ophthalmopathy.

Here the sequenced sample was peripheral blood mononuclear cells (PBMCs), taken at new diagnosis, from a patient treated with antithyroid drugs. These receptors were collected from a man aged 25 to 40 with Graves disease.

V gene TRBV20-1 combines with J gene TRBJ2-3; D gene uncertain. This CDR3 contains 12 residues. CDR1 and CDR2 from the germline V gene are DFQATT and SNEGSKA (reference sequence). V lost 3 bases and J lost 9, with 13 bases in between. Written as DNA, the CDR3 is TGCAGTGCTAGGAGTTTCAAAGAAACGCAGTATTTT. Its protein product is CSARSFKETQYF.

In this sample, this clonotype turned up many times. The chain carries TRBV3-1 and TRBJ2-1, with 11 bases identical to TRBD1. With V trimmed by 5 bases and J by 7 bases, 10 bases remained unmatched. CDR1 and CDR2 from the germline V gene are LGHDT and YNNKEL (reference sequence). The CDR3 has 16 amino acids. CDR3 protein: CASSTRDRGNLNEQFF. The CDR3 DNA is TGTGCCAGCAGCACTCGGGACAGGGGGAACCTGAATGAGCAGTTCTTC.

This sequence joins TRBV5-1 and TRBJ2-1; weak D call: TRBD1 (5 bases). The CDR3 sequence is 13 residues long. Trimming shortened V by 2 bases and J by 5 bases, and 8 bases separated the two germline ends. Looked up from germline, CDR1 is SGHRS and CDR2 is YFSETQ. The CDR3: CASSLNRNNEQFF. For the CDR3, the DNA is TGCGCCAGCAGCTTAAACAGGAACAATGAGCAGTTCTTC.

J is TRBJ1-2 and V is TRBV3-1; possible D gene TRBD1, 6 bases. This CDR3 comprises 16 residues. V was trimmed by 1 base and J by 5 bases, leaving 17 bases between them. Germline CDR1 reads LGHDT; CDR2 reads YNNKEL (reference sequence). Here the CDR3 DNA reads TGTGCCAGCAGCCAAGGGGGGCAGGGGCGCGTATATGGCTACACCTTC. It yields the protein CASSQGGQGRVYGYTF. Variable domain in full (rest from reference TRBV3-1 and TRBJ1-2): DTAVSQTPKYLVTQMGNDKSIKCEQNLGHDTMYWYKQDSKKFLKIMFSYNNKELIINETVPNRFSPKSPDKAHLNLHINSLELGDSAVYFCASSQGGQGRVYGYTFGSGTRLTVV.

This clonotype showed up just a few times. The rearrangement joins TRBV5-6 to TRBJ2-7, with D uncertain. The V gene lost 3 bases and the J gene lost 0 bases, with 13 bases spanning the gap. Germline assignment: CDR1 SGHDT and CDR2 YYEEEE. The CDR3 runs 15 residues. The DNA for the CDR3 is TGTGCCAGCAGCTCGACCTCTCCTAGCTCCTACGAGCAGTACTTC. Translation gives CASSSTSPSSYEQYF.

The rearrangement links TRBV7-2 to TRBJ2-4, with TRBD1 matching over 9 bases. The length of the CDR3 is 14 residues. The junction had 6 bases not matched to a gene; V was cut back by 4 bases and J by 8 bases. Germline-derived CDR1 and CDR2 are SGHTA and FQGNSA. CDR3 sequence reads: CASSSGTGKDIQYF. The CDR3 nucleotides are TGTGCCAGCAGCTCGGGGACAGGGAAAGACATTCAGTACTTC.

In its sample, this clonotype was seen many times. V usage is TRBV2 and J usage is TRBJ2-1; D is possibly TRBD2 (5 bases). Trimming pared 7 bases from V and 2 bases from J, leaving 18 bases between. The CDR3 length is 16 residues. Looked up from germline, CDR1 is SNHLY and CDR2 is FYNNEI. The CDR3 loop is CASMDLAPQAYNEQFF. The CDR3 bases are TGTGCCAGCATGGACCTAGCTCCCCAAGCCTACAATGAGCAGTTCTTC.

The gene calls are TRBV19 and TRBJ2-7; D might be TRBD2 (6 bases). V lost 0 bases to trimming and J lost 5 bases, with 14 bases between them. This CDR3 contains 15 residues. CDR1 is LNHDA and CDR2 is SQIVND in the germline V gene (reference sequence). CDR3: CASSIDSDGGNEQYF. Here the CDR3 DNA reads TGTGCCAGTAGTATAGATTCAGATGGAGGGAACGAGCAGTACTTC.

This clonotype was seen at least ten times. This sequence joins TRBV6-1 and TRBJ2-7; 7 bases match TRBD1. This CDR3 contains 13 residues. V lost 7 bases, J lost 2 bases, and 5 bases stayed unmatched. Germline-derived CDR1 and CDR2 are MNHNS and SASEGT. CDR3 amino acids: CASKRGLTYEQYF. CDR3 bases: TGTGCCAGCAAGAGGGGGCTAACCTACGAGCAGTACTTC.

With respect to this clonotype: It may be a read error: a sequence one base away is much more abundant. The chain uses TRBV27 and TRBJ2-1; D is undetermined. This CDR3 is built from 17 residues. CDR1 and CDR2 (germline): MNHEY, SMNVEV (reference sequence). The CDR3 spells CAGSLLSSDLSYNEQFF. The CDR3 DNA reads TGTGCCGGCAGTTTACTATCGTCGGACCTCTCCTACAATGAGCAGTTCTTC.

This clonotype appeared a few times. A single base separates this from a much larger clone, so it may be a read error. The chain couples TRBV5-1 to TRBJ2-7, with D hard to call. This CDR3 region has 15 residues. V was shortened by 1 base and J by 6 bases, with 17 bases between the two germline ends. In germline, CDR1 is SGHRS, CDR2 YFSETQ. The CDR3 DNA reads TGCGCCAGCAGCTTGAACGTCGACCCAAGCTGCGAGCAGTACTTC. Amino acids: CASSLNVDPSCEQYF.

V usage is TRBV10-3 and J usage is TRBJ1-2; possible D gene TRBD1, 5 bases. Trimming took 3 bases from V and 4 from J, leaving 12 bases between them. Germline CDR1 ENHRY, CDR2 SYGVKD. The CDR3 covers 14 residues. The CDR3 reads CAISEYGAGYGYTF. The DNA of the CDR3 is TGTGCCATCAGTGAATATGGGGCCGGCTATGGCTACACCTTC.

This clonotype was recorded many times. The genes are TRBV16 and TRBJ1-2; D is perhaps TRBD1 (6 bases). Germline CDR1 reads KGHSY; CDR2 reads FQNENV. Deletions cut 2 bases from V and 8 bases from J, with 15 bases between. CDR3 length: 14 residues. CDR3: CASSQDRSGDGYTF. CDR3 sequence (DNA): TGTGCCAGCAGCCAAGATCGGTCAGGGGACGGCTACACCTTC.

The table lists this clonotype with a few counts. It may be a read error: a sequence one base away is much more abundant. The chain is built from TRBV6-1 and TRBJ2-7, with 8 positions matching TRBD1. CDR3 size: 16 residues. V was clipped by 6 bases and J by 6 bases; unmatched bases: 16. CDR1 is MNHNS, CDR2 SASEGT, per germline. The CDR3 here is CASSSSGGQGFCEQYF. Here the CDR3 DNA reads TGTGCCAGCAGCTCATCAGGAGGACAGGGCTTCTGCGAGCAGTACTTC.

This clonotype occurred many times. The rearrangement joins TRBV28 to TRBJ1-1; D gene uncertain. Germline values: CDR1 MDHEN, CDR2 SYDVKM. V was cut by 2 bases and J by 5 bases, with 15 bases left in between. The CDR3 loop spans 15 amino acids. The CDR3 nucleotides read TGTGCCAGCAGTTTAGAGCTAAGGGTTGGGACTGAAGCTTTCTTT. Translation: CASSLELRVGTEAFF.

The CDR3 DNA sequence: TGTGCCAGCAGTGCAGGGATGGGCTCACCCCTCCACTTT. Translated: CASSAGMGSPLHF. The chain is built from TRBV12-3 or TRBV12-4 and TRBJ1-6; tentatively, D is TRBD1 (5 bases). With 5 bases removed from V and 10 bases from J, the gap between germline ends came to 12 bases. This CDR3 is built from 13 residues.

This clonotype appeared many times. CDR3 residues: CASSLRHNTGELFF. In nucleotides, the CDR3 is TGTGCCAGCAGTTTACGGCACAACACCGGGGAGCTGTTTTTT. The chain couples TRBV12-3 or TRBV12-4 to TRBJ2-2, with D uncertain. Trimming shortened V by 2 bases and J by 2 bases, and 6 bases separated the two germline ends. CDR3 size: 14 residues.

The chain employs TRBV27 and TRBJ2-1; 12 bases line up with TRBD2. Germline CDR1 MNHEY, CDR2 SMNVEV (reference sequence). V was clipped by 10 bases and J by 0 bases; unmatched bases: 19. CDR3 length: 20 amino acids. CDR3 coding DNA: TGTGCCACCCAACTTCGCGGACTAGCGGGGTTGGGAAGCTCCTACAATGAGCAGTTCTTC. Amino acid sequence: CATQLRGLAGLGSSYNEQFF.

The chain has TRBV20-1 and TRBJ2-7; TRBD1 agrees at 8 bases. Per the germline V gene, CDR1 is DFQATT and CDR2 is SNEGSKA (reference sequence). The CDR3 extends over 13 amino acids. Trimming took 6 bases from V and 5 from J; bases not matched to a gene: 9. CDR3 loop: CSAPAGGRDEQYF. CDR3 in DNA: TGCAGTGCGCCTGCAGGGGGCCGGGACGAGCAGTACTTC.

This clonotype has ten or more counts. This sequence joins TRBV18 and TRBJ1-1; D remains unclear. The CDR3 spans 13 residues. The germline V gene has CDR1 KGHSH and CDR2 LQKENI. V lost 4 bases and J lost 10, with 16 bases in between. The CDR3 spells CASSQLGGVSAFF. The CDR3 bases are TGTGCCAGCTCACAACTCGGCGGAGTCTCAGCTTTCTTT.

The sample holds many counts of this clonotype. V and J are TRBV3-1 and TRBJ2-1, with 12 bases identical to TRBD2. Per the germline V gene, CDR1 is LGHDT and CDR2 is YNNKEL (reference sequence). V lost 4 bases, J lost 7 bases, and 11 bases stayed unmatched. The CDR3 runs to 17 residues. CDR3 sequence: CASSPSLLAGGWNEQFF. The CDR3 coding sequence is TGTGCCAGCAGCCCCTCTCTACTAGCGGGAGGCTGGAATGAGCAGTTCTTC.

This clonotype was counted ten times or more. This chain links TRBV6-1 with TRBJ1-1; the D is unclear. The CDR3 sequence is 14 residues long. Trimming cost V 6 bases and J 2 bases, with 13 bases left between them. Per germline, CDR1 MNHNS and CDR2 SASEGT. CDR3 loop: CASRRSQVNTEAFF. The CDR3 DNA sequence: TGTGCCAGCAGACGGTCGCAGGTAAACACTGAAGCTTTCTTT.

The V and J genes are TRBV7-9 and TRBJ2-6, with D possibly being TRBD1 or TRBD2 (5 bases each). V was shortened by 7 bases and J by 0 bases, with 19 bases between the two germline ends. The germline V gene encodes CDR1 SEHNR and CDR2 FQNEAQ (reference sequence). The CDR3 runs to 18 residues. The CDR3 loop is CASIGDDGPYSGANVLTF. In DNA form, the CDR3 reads TGTGCCAGCATCGGGGACGACGGCCCTTACTCTGGGGCCAACGTCCTGACTTTC.

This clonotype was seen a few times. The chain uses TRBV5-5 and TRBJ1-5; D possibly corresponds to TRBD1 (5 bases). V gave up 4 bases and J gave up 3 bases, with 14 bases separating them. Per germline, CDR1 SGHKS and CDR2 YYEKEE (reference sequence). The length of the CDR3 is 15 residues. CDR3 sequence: CASSLWQGLNQPQHF. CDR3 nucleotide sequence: TGTGCCAGCAGCCTTTGGCAGGGCCTCAATCAGCCCCAGCATTTT.

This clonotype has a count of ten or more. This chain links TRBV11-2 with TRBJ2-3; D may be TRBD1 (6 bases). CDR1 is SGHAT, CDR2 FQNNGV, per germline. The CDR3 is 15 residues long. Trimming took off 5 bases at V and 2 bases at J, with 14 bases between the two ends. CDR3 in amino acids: CASSLLGGATDTQYF. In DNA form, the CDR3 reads TGTGCCAGCAGCCTTTTAGGGGGAGCCACAGATACGCAGTATTTT.

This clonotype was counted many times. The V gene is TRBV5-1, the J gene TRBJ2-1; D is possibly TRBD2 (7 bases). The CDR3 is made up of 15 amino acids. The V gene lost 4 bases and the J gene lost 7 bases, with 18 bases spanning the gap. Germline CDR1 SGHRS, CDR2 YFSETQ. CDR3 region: CASSRGGLRRNEQFF. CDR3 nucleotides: TGCGCCAGCAGCCGAGGGGGACTACGCCGAAATGAGCAGTTCTTC.

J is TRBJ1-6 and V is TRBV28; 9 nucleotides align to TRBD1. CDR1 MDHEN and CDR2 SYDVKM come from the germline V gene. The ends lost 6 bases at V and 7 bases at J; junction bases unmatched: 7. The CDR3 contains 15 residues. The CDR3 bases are TGTGCCAGCAGGATAAGACAGGGGGAGAATTCACCCCTCCACTTT. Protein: CASRIRQGENSPLHF.

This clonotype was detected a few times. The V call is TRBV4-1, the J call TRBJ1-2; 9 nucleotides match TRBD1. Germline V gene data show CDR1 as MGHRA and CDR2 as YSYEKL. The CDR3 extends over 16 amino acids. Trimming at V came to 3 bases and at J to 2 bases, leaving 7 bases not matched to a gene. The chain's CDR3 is CASSHPGTGINYGYTF. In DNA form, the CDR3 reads TGCGCCAGCAGCCACCCCGGGACAGGGATAAACTATGGCTACACCTTC.

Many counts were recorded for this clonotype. The CDR3 nucleotides read TGTGCCAGCAGCCGCCTCGCTGGACAGGGCTATAATTCACCCCTCCACTTT. Encoded protein: CASSRLAGQGYNSPLHF. The chain is built from TRBV7-9 and TRBJ1-6, with TRBD1 identical over 8 bases. After removal of 5 bases from V and 3 bases from J, the junction contained 9 bases not matched to a gene. Per germline, CDR1 SEHNR and CDR2 FQNEAQ (reference sequence). The CDR3 has 17 amino acids.

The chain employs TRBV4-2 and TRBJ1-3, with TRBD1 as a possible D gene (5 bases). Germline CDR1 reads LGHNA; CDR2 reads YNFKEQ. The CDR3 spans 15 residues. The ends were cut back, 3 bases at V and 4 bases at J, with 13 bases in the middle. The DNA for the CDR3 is TGTGCCAGCAGCCAGGGCCAGGGTGGAGGAAACACCATATATTTT. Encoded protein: CASSQGQGGGNTIYF.